This TCR beta chain emerged from a study of lymphopenia after photon versus proton radiotherapy. Some clones are missing from TCRdb's copy, which holds only in-frame ones; the method was immunoSEQ multiplex PCR. The repertoire holds roughly 36,000 clones, under 90% seen once, with about 7% in the top ten. V dropped 2 bases and J dropped 5 bases, with 14 bases sitting between them. Germline assignment: CDR1 SGHAT and CDR2 FQNNGV. The CDR3 extends over 15 amino acids. Comment on this clone: Its specificity is not known.

Study-wide results and limits: Under photons, naive T cells and diversity fell while effector/memory populations rose.

This sequence originates from a woman in her forties or fifties with pancreatic cancer. This specimen consisted of peripheral blood, obtained from a patient treated with photon-based radiotherapy. The chain has TRBV11-2 and TRBJ2-3; no definite D call. The CDR3 DNA is TGTGCCAGCAGCTTAATTAGTCGGTTTCAAGATACGCAGTATTTT. Translating gives CASSLISRFQDTQYF.